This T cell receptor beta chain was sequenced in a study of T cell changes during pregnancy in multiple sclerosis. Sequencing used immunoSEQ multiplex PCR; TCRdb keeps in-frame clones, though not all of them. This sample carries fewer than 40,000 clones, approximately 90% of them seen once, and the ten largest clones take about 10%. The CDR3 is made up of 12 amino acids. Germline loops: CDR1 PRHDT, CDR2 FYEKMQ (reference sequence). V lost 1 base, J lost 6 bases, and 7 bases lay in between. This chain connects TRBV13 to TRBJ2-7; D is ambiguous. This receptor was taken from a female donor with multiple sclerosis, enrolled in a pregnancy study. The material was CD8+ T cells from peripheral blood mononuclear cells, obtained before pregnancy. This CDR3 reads CASSLVDTEQYF. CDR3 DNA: TGTGCCAGCAGCTTAGTAGACACCGAGCAGTACTTC.